This T cell receptor (beta chain) was captured by sequencing in a study of blood T cell repertoires in COVID-19. Study-wide context: Whether acute or convalescent, the COVID-19 samples came from the United States, Italy and Spain. Sample material is recorded as cDNA or gDNA derived from T cells, B-cell-depleted T cells, or PBMCs.

Per the authors' pipeline: Using reference gene primer amplification, nucleated cell counts were estimated. This table comes from immunoSEQ multiplex PCR, and its TCRdb copy is limited to in-frame clones, with some not included. Clone size and the V and J calls come from that table; the DNA yielded D and trimming. The table shows 60,000 to 70,000 clones, with about 82% occurring only once. This clone was found a few times. The length of the CDR3 is 12 residues. From germline, CDR1 is SEHNR and CDR2 FQNEAQ (reference sequence). The sequencing input was peripheral blood. The receptor comes from a man between 50 and 59 years old with acute or convalescent COVID-19. The chain is built from TRBV7-9 and TRBJ2-7; tentative D call: TRBD1 (6 bases). The CDR3 DNA is TGTGGGAGTTCCAGGGGAAACTACGAGCAGTACTTC. Protein sequence: CGSSRGNYEQYF.